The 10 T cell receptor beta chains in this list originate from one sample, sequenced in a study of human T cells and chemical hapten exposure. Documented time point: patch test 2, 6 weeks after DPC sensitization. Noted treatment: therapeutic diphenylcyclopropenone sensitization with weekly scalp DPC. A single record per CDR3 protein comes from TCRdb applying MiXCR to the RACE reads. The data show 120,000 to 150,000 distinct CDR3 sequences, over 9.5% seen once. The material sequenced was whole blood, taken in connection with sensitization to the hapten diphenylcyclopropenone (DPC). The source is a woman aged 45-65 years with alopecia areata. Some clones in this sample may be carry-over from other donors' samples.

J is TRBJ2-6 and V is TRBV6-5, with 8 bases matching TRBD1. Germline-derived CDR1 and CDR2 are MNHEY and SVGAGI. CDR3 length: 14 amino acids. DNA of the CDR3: TGTGTCGTCGGGACAGGCTCTGGGGCCAACGTCCTGACTTTC. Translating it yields CVVGTGSGANVLTF.

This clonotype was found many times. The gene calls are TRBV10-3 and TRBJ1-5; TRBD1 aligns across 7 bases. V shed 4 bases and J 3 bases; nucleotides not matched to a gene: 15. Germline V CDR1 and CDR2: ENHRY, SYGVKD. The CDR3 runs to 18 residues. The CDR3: CAISGSGTEFTPNQPQHF. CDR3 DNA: TGTGCCATCAGTGGTTCCGGGACAGAGTTTACACCCAATCAGCCCCAGCATTTT.

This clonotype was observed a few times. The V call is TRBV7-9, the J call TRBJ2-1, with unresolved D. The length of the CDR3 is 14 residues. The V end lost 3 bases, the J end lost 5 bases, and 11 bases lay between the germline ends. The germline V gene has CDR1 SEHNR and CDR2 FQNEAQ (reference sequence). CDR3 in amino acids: CASSFSTTHNEQFF. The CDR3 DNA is TGTGCCAGCAGCTTTTCAACCACCCACAATGAGCAGTTCTTC.

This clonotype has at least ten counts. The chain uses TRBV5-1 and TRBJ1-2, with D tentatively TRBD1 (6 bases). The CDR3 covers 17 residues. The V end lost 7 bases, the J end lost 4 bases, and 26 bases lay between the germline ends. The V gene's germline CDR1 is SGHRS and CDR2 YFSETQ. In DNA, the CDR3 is TGCGCCAGCGGTTGGGGGGACACTACAACTCGCGGCTATGGCTACACCTTC. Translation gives CASGWGDTTTRGYGYTF.

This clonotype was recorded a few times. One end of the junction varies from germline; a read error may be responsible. In DNA form, the CDR3 reads TGTGTCAGCACTAGGGCGGGAGGGACAGATACGCAGTATTTT. It is translated as CVSTRAGGTDTQYF. The V and J genes are TRBV2 and TRBJ2-3; 9 bases map to TRBD2. CDR3 length: 14 amino acids. Germline lookup yields CDR1 SNHLY and CDR2 FYNNEI.

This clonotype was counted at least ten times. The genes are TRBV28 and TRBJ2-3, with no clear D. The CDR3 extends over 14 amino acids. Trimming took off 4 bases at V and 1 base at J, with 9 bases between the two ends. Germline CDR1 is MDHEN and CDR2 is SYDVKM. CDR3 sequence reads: CASSSTARTDTQYF. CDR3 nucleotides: TGTGCCAGCAGTTCGACGGCTCGCACAGATACGCAGTATTTT.

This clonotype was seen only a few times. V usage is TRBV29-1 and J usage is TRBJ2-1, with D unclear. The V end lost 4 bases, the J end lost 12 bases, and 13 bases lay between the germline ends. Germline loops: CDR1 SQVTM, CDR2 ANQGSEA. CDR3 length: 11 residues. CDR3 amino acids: CSVAAVSSQFF. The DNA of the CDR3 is TGCAGCGTTGCGGCCGTCAGCTCGCAGTTCTTC.

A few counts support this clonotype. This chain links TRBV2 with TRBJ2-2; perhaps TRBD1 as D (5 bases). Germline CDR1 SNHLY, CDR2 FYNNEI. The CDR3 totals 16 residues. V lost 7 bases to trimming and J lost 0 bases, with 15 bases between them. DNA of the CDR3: TGTGCCAGCACTCGCACCCCCAGGGCGAACACCGGGGAGCTGTTTTTT. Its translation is CASTRTPRANTGELFF.

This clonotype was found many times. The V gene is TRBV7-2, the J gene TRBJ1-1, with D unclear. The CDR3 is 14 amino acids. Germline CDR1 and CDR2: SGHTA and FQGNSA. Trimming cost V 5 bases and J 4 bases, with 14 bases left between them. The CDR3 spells CASSTYGPTTEAFF. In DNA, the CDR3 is TGTGCCAGCAGCACCTACGGACCAACCACTGAAGCTTTCTTT.

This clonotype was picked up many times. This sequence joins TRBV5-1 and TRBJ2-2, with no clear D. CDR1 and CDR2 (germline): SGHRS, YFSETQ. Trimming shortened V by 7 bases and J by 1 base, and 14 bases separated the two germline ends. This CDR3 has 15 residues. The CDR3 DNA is TGCGCCAGCTCAATCCGAACAGAGAACACCGGGGAGCTGTTTTTT. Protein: CASSIRTENTGELFF.